This T cell receptor beta chain was identified in a study of T-cell memory formation after mild COVID-19. Study context: TCR clusters mostly belonged to single donors.

Barcoded TCR alpha and TCR beta cDNA libraries with UMIs came from 5'RACE using constant-segment primers. TCRdb redid the calling of the 5' RACE reads with MiXCR, one entry per CDR3 protein. The sample yields about 160,000 distinct CDR3 sequences, less than 40% seen once. Points from the study as a whole: CD4/CD8 balance held among clones contracting day 15 to 85, and later expanders leaned CD4+. CD4+ contracting clones were mainly CM and EM; CD8+ ones, EMRA.

In regard to this clonotype: Its antigen is as yet unknown.

Looked up from germline, CDR1 is SGHNT and CDR2 is YYREEE (reference sequence). CDR3 length: 13 amino acids. Trimming took off 4 bases at V and 5 bases at J, with 12 bases between the two ends. The J gene is TRBJ2-5, the V gene TRBV5-4, with D possibly being TRBD2 (7 bases). The sequence derives from an adult woman who had mild COVID-19 (a few samples of this study predate the infection). Cell type and time point are not known. Sequenced sample: PBMCs or a T cell subset sorted from them (not recorded which). The CDR3 coding sequence is TGTGCCAGCAGCAGAGGGGGGGTCGAGACCCAGTACTTC. It encodes CASSRGGVETQYF. The full variable domain, with the rest looked up from reference TRBV5-4 and TRBJ2-5, is ETGVTQSPTHLIKTRGQQVTLRCSSQSGHNTVSWYQQALGQGPQFIFQYYREEENGRGNFPPRFSGLQFPNYSSELNVNALELDDSALYLCASSRGGVETQYFGPGTRLLVL.